One TCR beta chain is described in this entry. The data were obtained in a study of shared clonotypes between healthy human individuals. Sequencing was performed with immunoSEQ multiplex PCR; in TCRdb, only in-frame clones are kept and a portion is missing. In the table there are approximately 2.1 million clones, 93% of which are singletons. This CDR3 has 16 residues. Germline V gene lookup returns CDR1 MDHEN and CDR2 SYDVKM. The trim removed 4 bases at V and 3 bases at J, leaving 11 bases unmatched. The chain couples TRBV28 to TRBJ2-7, with 8 bases identical to TRBD1. The TCR was taken from a young man in good health. Some clones in this sample may be carry-over from other donors' samples. The sequenced sample was naive CD4+ T cells from PBMCs. Subset meaning: CD45RA+ positively selected. This CDR3 reads CASSSSGQGRVYEQYF. CDR3 in DNA: TGTGCCAGCAGTTCCTCCGGACAGGGAAGGGTCTACGAGCAGTACTTC.